The TCR beta chain under discussion was sequenced for a study of identical twins. Germline CDR1 is SGHTA and CDR2 is FQGTGA. Trimming left V 5 bases short and J 4 bases short, with 22 bases between. This CDR3 contains 17 residues. Findings and limits, study-wide: When twins shared out-of-frame alpha sequences, those sequences had excess low generation probability. Sequences that were beta out-of-frame showed weaker excess twin sharing. The same donors were not followed; conclusions instead depended on cross-sectional statistical analysis.

Through template switching, a universal primer site was introduced, and the cDNA contained unique molecular identifiers. TCRdb fed the 5' RACE reads into MiXCR, producing one record per CDR3 protein. The table shows about 690,000 distinct CDR3 sequences, with over 5% occurring only once. In this sample, this clonotype turned up a few times. The antigen remains unidentified. Material: naive T cells sorted from blood. The receptor was isolated from a man aged 18 to 30 in good health. The rearrangement uses TRBV7-3 and TRBJ2-3; no reliable D call. CDR3 nucleotides: TGTGCCAGCAGCCCCTCAGCGAACCCAGGCCGCCCAGATACGCAGTATTTT. Translated: CASSPSANPGRPDTQYF.